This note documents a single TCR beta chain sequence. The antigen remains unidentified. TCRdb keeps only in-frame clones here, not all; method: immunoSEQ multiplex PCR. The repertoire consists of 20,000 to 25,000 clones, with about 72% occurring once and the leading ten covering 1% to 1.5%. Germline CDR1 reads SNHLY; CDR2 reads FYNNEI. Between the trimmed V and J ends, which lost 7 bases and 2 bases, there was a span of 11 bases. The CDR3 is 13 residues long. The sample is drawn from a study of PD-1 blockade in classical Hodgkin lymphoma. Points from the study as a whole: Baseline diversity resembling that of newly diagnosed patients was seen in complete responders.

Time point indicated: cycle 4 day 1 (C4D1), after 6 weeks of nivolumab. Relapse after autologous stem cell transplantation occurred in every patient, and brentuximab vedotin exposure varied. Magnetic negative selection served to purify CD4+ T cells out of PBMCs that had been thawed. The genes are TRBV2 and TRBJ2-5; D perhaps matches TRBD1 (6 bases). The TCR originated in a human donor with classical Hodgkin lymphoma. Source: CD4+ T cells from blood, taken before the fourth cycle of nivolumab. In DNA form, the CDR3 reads TGTGCCAGCACCCTGGACAGACAAGAGACCCAGTACTTC. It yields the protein CASTLDRQETQYF. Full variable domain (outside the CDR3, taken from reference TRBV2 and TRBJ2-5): EPEVTQTPSHQVTQMGQEVILRCVPISNHLYFYWYRQILGQKVEFLVSFYNNEISEKSEIFDDQFSVERPDGSNFTLKIRSTKLEDSAMYFCASTLDRQETQYFGPGTRLLVL.